This is a list of T cell receptor beta chains from one sample in a study of identical twins. TCRdb independently ran MiXCR on the 5' RACE reads; one entry per CDR3 protein. The table lists 240,000 or so distinct CDR3 sequences, approximately 7% of them singletons. The sample was also reused in another study, on yellow fever vaccine responses in identical twins.

Sequencing input: memory (CD45RO+) T cells sorted from blood. Receptors originate from a woman aged 18 to 35 in good health. Each CDR3 is given with its conserved first and last residue. A D gene is named only where the DNA matches it firmly. Clone size is given for some rows only: seen once, a few or many times, or a class if the clone is expanded.

v_call	j_call	d_call	clone_size	cdr3_aa	cdr3_nt
TRBV2	TRBJ2-1	TRBD2	NA	CACCLRTLPPREYNEQFF	TGTGCCTGCTGTTTAAGGACCTTGCCCCCGCGGGAGTACAATGAGCAGTTCTTC
TRBV6-1	TRBJ1-5	TRBD1	few	CASRPRQGLGQPQHF	TGTGCCAGCAGGCCTCGACAGGGGTTGGGTCAGCCCCAGCATTTT
TRBV5-4	TRBJ2-1	TRBD1	NA	CASSLVYRGMDEQFF	TGTGCCAGCAGCTTGGTGTACAGGGGTATGGATGAGCAGTTCTTC
TRBV4-2	TRBJ2-6	TRBD1	NA	CASSQSGTGGFRGANVLTF	TGTGCCAGCAGCCAATCCGGGACAGGGGGCTTTCGGGGGGCCAACGTCCTGACTTTC
TRBV11-1	TRBJ2-6	NA	NA	CASSLGAYRFSGANVLTF	TGTGCCAGCAGCTTAGGCGCCTACAGGTTCTCTGGGGCCAACGTCCTGACTTTC
TRBV11-2	TRBJ2-3	TRBD1	many	CASSRDRAADTQYF	TGTGCCAGCAGCCGCGACAGGGCGGCAGATACGCAGTATTTT
TRBV10-3	TRBJ2-7	NA	many	CAISESSGRSYEQYF	TGTGCCATCAGTGAGTCGTCGGGACGGAGCTACGAGCAGTACTTC
TRBV5-1	TRBJ1-1	TRBD1	many	CASSPGTGALSNTEAFF	TGCGCCAGCAGCCCCGGGACAGGGGCTTTGTCGAACACTGAAGCTTTCTTT
TRBV3-1	TRBJ2-1	TRBD2	NA	CASSRARSLAEITNEQFF	TGTGCCAGCAGCCGCGCAAGATCTCTAGCGGAGATAACCAATGAGCAGTTCTTC
TRBV4-1	TRBJ1-1	TRBD1	NA	CASSGQGGSTEAFF	TGCGCCAGCAGCGGCCAGGGGGGGTCCACTGAAGCTTTCTTT
TRBV9	TRBJ2-1	NA	few	CASSVAGGANNEQFF	TGTGCCAGCAGCGTAGCCGGGGGAGCAAACAATGAGCAGTTCTTC
TRBV10-3	TRBJ2-5	NA	few	CAISDPGGRGETQYF	TGTGCCATCAGTGACCCGGGGGGCCGGGGAGAGACCCAGTACTTC
TRBV27	TRBJ2-7	TRBD2	few	CASKDSGSQYEQYF	TGTGCCAGCAAAGACAGCGGGAGTCAGTACGAGCAGTACTTC
TRBV20-1	TRBJ1-3	NA	NA	CSARDHLGNTIYF	TGCAGTGCTAGAGATCATCTGGGAAACACCATATATTTT
TRBV5-1	TRBJ2-5	NA	many	CASSLASSPQETQYF	TGCGCCAGCAGCTTGGCCTCTAGCCCACAAGAGACCCAGTACTTC
TRBV4-2	TRBJ2-1	NA	many	CASSQEGRGEQFF	TGTGCCAGCAGCCAAGAGGGGCGAGGTGAGCAGTTCTTC
TRBV4-1	TRBJ2-7	NA	few	CASSNGVSRYEQYF	TGCGCCAGCAGCAATGGGGTATCCCGCTACGAGCAGTACTTC
TRBV11-2	TRBJ2-2	TRBD1	NA	CASRRTGGDTGELFF	TGTGCCAGCAGAAGGACAGGGGGCGACACCGGGGAGCTGTTTTTT
TRBV6-1	TRBJ1-5	NA	NA	CASSVEGVNQPQHF	TGTGCCAGCAGTGTAGAGGGTGTTAATCAGCCCCAGCATTTT
TRBV6-4	TRBJ2-3	NA	few	CASSDSLSGSTDTQYF	TGTGCCAGCAGTGACTCTCTTAGCGGCAGCACAGATACGCAGTATTTT
TRBV11-2	TRBJ2-5	NA	many	CASSREATTGVKTQYF	TGTGCCAGCAGCAGGGAGGCGACGACCGGGGTAAAGACCCAGTACTTC
TRBV28	TRBJ2-1	NA	few	CASRRGARNEQFF	TGTGCCAGCCGCCGGGGGGCTCGCAATGAGCAGTTCTTC
TRBV6-1	TRBJ1-1	NA	few	CASSPFGDYEAFF	TGTGCCAGCAGCCCGTTCGGAGATTATGAAGCTTTCTTT
TRBV29-1	TRBJ2-7	NA	NA	CSVLSETYEQYF	TGCAGCGTTCTGTCAGAAACCTACGAGCAGTACTTC
TRBV19	TRBJ2-1	NA	NA	CASRVASRGMEQFF	TGTGCCAGTAGGGTAGCGTCTCGCGGCATGGAGCAGTTCTTC
TRBV7-6	TRBJ2-7	NA	many	CASSLGTENEQYF	TGTGCCAGCAGCTTAGGGACAGAGAACGAGCAGTACTTC
TRBV28	TRBJ1-1	TRBD1	many	CASSPQQGAVVWGTEAFF	TGTGCCAGCAGTCCTCAACAGGGGGCCGTCGTTTGGGGCACTGAAGCTTTCTTT
TRBV6-1	TRBJ2-5	TRBD1	many	CASSMGQGRKETQYF	TGTGCCAGCAGTATGGGACAGGGTAGGAAGGAGACCCAGTACTTC
TRBV28	TRBJ2-7	NA	few	CASSLSQGSPDF	TGTGCCAGCAGTTTAAGTCAGGGCTCGCCGGACTTC
TRBV7-9	TRBJ2-1	NA	many	CASSLGSILNEQFF	TGTGCCAGCAGCTTAGGGTCGATTCTCAATGAGCAGTTCTTC
TRBV28	TRBJ2-1	TRBD2	NA	CASSPPLGLAGGRSYNEQFF	TGTGCCAGCAGCCCGCCGTTGGGGCTAGCGGGAGGCCGCTCCTACAATGAGCAGTTCTTC
TRBV14	TRBJ1-6	NA	few	CASSQGTENNSPLHF	TGTGCCAGCAGCCAAGGGACAGAGAATAATTCACCCCTCCACTTT
TRBV7-2	TRBJ1-5	TRBD1	few	CASSWGQRYQPQHF	TGTGCCAGCAGTTGGGGACAGAGGTATCAGCCCCAGCATTTT
TRBV9	TRBJ2-2	TRBD2	NA	CASSVVSGGPGELFF	TGTGCCAGCAGCGTAGTTAGCGGGGGGCCCGGGGAGCTGTTTTTT
TRBV5-1	TRBJ2-3	NA	few	CASRQNTLLAGYTDTQYF	TGCGCCAGCAGGCAAAACACCCTACTAGCCGGTTACACAGATACGCAGTATTTT
TRBV14	TRBJ1-2	TRBD1	few	CASSQVLSGGDGYTF	TGTGCCAGCAGCCAAGTTCTATCAGGGGGAGATGGCTACACCTTC
TRBV20-1	TRBJ1-4	NA	many	CSASSQEEKLFF	TGCAGTGCTAGTTCCCAGGAGGAAAAACTGTTTTTT
TRBV24-1	TRBJ2-1	TRBD1	many	CATRGRTGYNEQFF	TGTGCCACCAGAGGCCGGACAGGGTACAATGAGCAGTTCTTC
TRBV5-1	TRBJ2-3	TRBD1	few	CASRPDRQGRTDTQYF	TGCGCCAGCAGACCGGACCGACAGGGACGCACAGATACGCAGTATTTT
TRBV5-1	TRBJ2-3	TRBD2	many	CASSFGLGEVDTQYF	TGCGCCAGCAGCTTTGGACTAGGGGAGGTCGATACGCAGTATTTT
TRBV4-1	TRBJ2-3	TRBD2	many	CASSRREYSDTQYF	TGCGCCAGCAGCCGGCGGGAGTATTCAGATACGCAGTATTTT
TRBV6-4	TRBJ2-1	TRBD2	many	CASSFSGGAHNEQFF	TGTGCCAGCTCTTTCAGCGGGGGGGCCCACAATGAGCAGTTCTTC
TRBV28	TRBJ2-7	NA	NA	CASSPHGTPSYEQYF	TGTGCCAGCAGCCCCCACGGGACACCCTCCTACGAGCAGTACTTC
TRBV11-2	TRBJ2-1	NA	few	CASSIEQGGGEQFF	TGTGCCAGCAGCATTGAACAGGGAGGAGGTGAGCAGTTCTTC
TRBV4-1	TRBJ2-3	TRBD2	NA	CASSAAVAGGSDTQYF	TGCGCCAGCAGCGCGGCGGTAGCGGGAGGGTCAGATACGCAGTATTTT
TRBV27	TRBJ2-1	TRBD1	few	CASSLAPRDSPQFF	TGTGCCAGCAGTTTAGCCCCTCGGGACAGCCCACAGTTCTTC
TRBV4-2	TRBJ2-1	NA	few	CASSPPGASASYNEQFF	TGTGCCAGCAGCCCACCCGGAGCTTCCGCTTCCTACAATGAGCAGTTCTTC
TRBV5-1	TRBJ2-3	NA	few	CASSLRDSTDTQYF	TGCGCCAGCAGCTTACGTGACAGTACAGATACGCAGTATTTT
TRBV27	TRBJ2-1	NA	many	CASRGAVTGNEQFF	TGTGCCAGCAGGGGAGCGGTCACCGGGAATGAGCAGTTCTTC
TRBV6-5	TRBJ2-1	NA	many	CASKGFNEQFF	TGTGCCAGCAAGGGTTTCAATGAGCAGTTCTTC
TRBV28	TRBJ2-1	TRBD2	few	CASSGPRTSGSFF	TGTGCCAGCAGTGGGCCGAGGACTAGCGGATCGTTCTTC
TRBV3-1	TRBJ2-7	NA	many	CASSQGRWNAQYF	TGTGCCAGCAGTCAAGGACGGTGGAACGCGCAGTACTTC
TRBV5-8	TRBJ1-5	NA	NA	CASRGGSNQPQHF	TGTGCCAGCAGAGGGGGAAGCAATCAGCCCCAGCATTTT